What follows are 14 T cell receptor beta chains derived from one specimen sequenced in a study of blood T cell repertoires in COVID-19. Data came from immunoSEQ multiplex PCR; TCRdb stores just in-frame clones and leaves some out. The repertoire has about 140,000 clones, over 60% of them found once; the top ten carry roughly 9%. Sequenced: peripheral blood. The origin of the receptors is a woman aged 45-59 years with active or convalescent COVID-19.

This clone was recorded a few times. The CDR3 loop reads CASSPRDNLNTEAFF. The CDR3 DNA reads as TGTGCCAGCAGCCCTAGGGACAACCTGAACACTGAAGCTTTCTTT. The chain has TRBV9 and TRBJ1-1, with D possibly matching TRBD1 (6 bases). Germline V gene data show CDR1 as SGDLS and CDR2 as YYNGEE. The CDR3 contains 15 residues. Trimming took off 4 bases at V and 0 bases at J, with 13 bases between the two ends.

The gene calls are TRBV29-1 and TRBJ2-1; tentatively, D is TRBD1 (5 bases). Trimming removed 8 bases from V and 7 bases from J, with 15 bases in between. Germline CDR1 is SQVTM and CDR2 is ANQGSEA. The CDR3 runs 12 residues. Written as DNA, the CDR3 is TGCAGCACATTCAGGGATAGAAATGAGCAGTTCTTC. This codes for CSTFRDRNEQFF.

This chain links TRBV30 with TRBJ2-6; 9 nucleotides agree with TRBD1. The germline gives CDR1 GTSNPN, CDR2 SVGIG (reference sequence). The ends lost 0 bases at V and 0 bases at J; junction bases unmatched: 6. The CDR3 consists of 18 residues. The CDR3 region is CAWSVRGTGISGANVLTF. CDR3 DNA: TGTGCCTGGAGTGTAAGGGGGACAGGGATCTCTGGGGCCAACGTCCTGACTTTC.

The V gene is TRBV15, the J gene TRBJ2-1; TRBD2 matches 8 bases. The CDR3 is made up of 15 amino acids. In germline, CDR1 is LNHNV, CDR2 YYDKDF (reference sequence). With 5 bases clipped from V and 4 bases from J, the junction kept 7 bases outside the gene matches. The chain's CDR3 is CATSSGGTRYNEQFF. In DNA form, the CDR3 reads TGTGCCACCAGCTCGGGCGGGACTAGATACAATGAGCAGTTCTTC.

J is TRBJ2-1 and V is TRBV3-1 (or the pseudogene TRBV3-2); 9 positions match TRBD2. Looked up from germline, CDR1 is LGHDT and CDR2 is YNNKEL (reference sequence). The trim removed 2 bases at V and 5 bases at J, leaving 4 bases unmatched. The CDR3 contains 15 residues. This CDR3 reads CASSQIAGVDNEQFF. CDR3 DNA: TGTGCCAGCAGCCAAATAGCGGGAGTCGACAATGAGCAGTTCTTC.

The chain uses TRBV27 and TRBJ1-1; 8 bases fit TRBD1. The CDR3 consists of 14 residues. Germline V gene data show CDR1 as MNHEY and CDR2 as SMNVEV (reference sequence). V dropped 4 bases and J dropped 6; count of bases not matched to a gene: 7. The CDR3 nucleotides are TGTGCCAGCAGTTCCCGTCCAGGGGGCCCTGAAGCTTTCTTT. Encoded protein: CASSSRPGGPEAFF.

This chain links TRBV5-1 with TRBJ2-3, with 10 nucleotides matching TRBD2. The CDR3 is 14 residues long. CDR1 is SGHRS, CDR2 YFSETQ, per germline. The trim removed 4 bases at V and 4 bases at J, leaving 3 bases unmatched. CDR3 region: CASSAGTSADTQYF. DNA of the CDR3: TGCGCCAGCAGCGCGGGGACTAGCGCAGATACGCAGTATTTT. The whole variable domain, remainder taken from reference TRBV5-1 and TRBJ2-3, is KAGVTQTPRYLIKTRGQQVTLSCSPISGHRSVSWYQQTPGQGLQFLFEYFSETQRNKGNFPGRFSGRQFSNSRSEMNVSTLELGDSALYLCASSAGTSADTQYFGPGTRLTVL.

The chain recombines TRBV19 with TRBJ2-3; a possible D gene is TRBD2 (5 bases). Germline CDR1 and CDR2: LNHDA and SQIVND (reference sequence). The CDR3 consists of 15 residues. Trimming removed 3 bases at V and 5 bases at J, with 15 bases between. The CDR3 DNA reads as TGTGCCAGTAGTATGCGACGGGATGGGCAAGATACGCAGTATTTT. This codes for CASSMRRDGQDTQYF.

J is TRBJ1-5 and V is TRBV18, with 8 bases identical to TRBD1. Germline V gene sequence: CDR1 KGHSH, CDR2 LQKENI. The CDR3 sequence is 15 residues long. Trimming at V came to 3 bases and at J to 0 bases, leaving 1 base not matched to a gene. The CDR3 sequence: CASSPDRGSNQPQHF. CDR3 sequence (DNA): TGTGCCAGCTCACCCGACAGGGGTAGCAATCAGCCCCAGCATTTT.

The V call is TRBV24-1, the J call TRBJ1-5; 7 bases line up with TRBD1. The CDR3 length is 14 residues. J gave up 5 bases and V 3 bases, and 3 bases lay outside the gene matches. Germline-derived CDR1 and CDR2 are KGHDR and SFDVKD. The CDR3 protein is CATSDPDRDQPQHF. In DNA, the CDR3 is TGTGCCACCAGTGATCCTGACAGGGATCAGCCCCAGCATTTT.

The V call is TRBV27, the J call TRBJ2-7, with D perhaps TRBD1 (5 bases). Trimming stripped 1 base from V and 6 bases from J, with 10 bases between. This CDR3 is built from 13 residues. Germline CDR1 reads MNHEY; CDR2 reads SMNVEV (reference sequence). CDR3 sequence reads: CASSLLGVGEQYF. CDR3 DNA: TGTGCCAGCAGTTTATTAGGGGTGGGCGAGCAGTACTTC.

Written as DNA, the CDR3 is TGTGCCAGCAGTGAAGATGTAGGGGTCATTAATGAGCAGTTCTTC. It encodes CASSEDVGVINEQFF. The chain carries TRBV6-1 and TRBJ2-1, with D perhaps matching TRBD1 (5 bases). The CDR3 is 15 residues long. Germline lookup yields CDR1 MNHNS and CDR2 SASEGT. V lost 1 base to trimming and J lost 7 bases, with 14 bases between them.

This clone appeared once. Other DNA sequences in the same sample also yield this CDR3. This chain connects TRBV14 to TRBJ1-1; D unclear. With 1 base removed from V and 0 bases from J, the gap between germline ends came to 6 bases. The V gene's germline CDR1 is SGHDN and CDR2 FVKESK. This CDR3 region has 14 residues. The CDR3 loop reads CASSQAGMNTEAFF. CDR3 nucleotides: TGTGCCAGCAGCCAAGCGGGGATGAACACTGAAGCTTTCTTT.

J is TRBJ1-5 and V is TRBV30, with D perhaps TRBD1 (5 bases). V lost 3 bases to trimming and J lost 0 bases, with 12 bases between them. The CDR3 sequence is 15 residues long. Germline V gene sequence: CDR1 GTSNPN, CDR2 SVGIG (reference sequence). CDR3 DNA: TGTGCCTGGAGCGACGGGACTTTTAGCAATCAGCCCCAGCATTTT. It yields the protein CAWSDGTFSNQPQHF.